A selection of T cell receptor beta chains follows, all from one sample in a study of cytomegalovirus exposure and HLA in healthy donors. Data came from immunoSEQ multiplex PCR; TCRdb stores just in-frame clones and leaves some out. This sample has 4,700 or so clones, with about 85% found just once. Sequencing was performed on PBMCs. The source of these receptors is a middle-aged woman in good health and CMV-seropositive. Both conserved end residues are part of each CDR3. The order of the fields is CDR3 length, V gene, clone size, J gene, D gene, CDR3 DNA, CDR3 protein. A D gene is named only where the DNA matches it firmly. Some rows have no size entry. The others give once, few or many, or a class for an expanded clone.

cdr3_length: 12; v_call: TRBV30; clone_size: NA; j_call: TRBJ2-1; d_call: TRBD2; cdr3_nt: TGTGCCTGGAGTTGGGGGGGGAATGAGCAGTTCTTC; cdr3_aa: CAWSWGGNEQFF
cdr3_length: 14; v_call: TRBV6-5; clone_size: NA; j_call: TRBJ2-1; d_call: TRBD1; cdr3_nt: TGTGCCAGCAGTAAAGGGACAGGGGGCAATGAGCAGTTCTTC; cdr3_aa: CASSKGTGGNEQFF
cdr3_length: 15; v_call: TRBV6-5; clone_size: NA; j_call: TRBJ2-7; d_call: TRBD2; cdr3_nt: TGTGCCAGCAGCCGGAGTCGGACTAGCGGTTACGAGCAGTACTTC; cdr3_aa: CASSRSRTSGYEQYF
cdr3_length: 10; v_call: TRBV30; clone_size: NA; j_call: TRBJ2-7; d_call: NA; cdr3_nt: TGTGCCTGTCAGGGGCTCGAGCAGTACTTC; cdr3_aa: CACQGLEQYF
cdr3_length: 16; v_call: TRBV7-9; clone_size: NA; j_call: TRBJ2-2; d_call: TRBD1; cdr3_nt: TGTGCCAGCAGCTCCGGGACAGGGGGCGGAACCGGGGAGCTGTTTTTT; cdr3_aa: CASSSGTGGGTGELFF
cdr3_length: 13; v_call: TRBV29-1; clone_size: NA; j_call: TRBJ1-2; d_call: NA; cdr3_nt: TGCAGCGGTGTAACAGGGTTGGGCTATGGCTACACCTTC; cdr3_aa: CSGVTGLGYGYTF
cdr3_length: 12; v_call: TRBV5-1; clone_size: NA; j_call: TRBJ2-1; d_call: NA; cdr3_nt: TGCGCCAGCAGCTTGTACTTGTATGAGCAGTTCTTC; cdr3_aa: CASSLYLYEQFF
cdr3_length: 13; v_call: TRBV30; clone_size: NA; j_call: TRBJ1-5; d_call: NA; cdr3_nt: TGTGCCTGGAGTGTATCGGGGAATCAGCCCCAGCATTTT; cdr3_aa: CAWSVSGNQPQHF
cdr3_length: 17; v_call: TRBV10-1; clone_size: NA; j_call: TRBJ2-7; d_call: TRBD2; cdr3_nt: TGCGCCAGCAGTGATGGTAGCGGGGGAGCCGTGTCCTACGAGCAGTACTTC; cdr3_aa: CASSDGSGGAVSYEQYF
cdr3_length: 13; v_call: TRBV30; clone_size: once; j_call: TRBJ1-4; d_call: NA; cdr3_nt: TGTGCCTGGAGTGGACAGACAATTGAAAAACTGTTTTTT; cdr3_aa: CAWSGQTIEKLFF
cdr3_length: 14; v_call: TRBV29-1; clone_size: once; j_call: TRBJ2-5; d_call: TRBD2; cdr3_nt: TGCAGCGCTGCGCTAGCGGGCCCCCAAGAGACCCAGTACTTC; cdr3_aa: CSAALAGPQETQYF